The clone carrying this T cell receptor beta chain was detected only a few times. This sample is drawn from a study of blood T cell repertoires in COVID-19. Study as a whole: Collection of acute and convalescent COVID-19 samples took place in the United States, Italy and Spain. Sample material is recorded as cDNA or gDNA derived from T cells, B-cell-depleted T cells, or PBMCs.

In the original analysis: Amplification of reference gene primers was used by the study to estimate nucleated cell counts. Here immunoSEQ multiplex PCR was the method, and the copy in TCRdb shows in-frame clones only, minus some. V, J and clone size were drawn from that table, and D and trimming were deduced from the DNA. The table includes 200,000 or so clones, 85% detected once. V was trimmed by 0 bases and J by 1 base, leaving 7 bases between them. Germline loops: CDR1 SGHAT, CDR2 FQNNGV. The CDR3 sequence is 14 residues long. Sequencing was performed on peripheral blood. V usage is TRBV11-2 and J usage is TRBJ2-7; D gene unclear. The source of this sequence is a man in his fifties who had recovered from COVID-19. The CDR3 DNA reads TGTGCCAGCAGCTTAGATCCCGTTTCCTACGAGCAGTACTTC. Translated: CASSLDPVSYEQYF. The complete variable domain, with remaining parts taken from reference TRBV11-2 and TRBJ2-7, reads EAGVAQSPRYKIIEKRQSVAFWCNPISGHATLYWYQQILGQGPKLLIQFQNNGVVDDSQLPKDRFSAERLKGVDSTLKIQPAKLEDSAVYLCASSLDPVSYEQYFGPGTRLTVT.